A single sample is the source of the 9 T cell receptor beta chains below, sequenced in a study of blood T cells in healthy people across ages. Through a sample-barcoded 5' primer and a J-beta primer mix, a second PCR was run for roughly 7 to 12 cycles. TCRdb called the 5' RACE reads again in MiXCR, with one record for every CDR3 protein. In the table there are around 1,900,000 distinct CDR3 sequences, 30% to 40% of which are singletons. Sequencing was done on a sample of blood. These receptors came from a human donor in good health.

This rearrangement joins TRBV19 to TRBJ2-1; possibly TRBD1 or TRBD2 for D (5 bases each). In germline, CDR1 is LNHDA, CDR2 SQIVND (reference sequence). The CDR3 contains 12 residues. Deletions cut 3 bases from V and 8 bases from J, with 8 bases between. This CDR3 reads CASSMRGDEQFF. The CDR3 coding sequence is TGTGCCAGTAGTATGCGAGGGGATGAGCAGTTCTTC.

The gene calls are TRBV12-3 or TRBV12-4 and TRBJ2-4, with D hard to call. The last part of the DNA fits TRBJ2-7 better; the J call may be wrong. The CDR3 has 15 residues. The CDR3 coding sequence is TGTGCCAGCAGTTTGACGGGTAACCCTACCTACGAGCAGTACTTC. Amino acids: CASSLTGNPTYEQYF.

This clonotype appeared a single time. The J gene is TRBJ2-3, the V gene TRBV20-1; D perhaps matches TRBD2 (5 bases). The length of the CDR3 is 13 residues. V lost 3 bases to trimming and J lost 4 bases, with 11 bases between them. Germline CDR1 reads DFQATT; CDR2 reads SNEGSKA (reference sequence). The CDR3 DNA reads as TGCAGTGCTAGTCACATCGGGGCAGATACGCAGTATTTT. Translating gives CSASHIGADTQYF.

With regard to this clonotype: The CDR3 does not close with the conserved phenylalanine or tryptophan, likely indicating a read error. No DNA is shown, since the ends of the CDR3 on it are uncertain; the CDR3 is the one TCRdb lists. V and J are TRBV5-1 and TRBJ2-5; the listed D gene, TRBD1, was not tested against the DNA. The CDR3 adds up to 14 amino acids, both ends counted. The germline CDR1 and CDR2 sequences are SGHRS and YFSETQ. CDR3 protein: CASSREGDLYEQHI.

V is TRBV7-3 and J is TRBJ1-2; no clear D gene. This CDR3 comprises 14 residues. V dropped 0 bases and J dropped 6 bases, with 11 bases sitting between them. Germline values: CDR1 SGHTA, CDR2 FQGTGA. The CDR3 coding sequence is TGTGCCAGCAGCTTAACGGAGGCTTGGAATGGCTACACCTTC. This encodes CASSLTEAWNGYTF.

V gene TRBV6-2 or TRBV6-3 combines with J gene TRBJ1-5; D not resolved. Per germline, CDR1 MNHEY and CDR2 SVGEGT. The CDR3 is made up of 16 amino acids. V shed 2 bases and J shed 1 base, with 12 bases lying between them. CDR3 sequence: CASSYEGIGSNQPQHF. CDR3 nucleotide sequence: TGTGCCAGCAGTTACGAAGGGATAGGGAGCAATCAGCCCCAGCATTTT.

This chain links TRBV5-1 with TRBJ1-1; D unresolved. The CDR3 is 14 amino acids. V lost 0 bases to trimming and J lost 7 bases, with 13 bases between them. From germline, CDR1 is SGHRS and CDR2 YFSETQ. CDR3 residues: CASSLAFEGFEAFF. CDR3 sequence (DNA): TGCGCCAGCAGCTTGGCGTTTGAGGGTTTTGAAGCTTTCTTT.

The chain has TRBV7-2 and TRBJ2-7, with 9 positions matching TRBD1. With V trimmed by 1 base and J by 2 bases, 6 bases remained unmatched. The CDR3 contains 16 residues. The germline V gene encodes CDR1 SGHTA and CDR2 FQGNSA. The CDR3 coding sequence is TGTGCCAGCAGCTTAGTACCGGGACAGGGCACCTACGAGCAGTACTTC. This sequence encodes CASSLVPGQGTYEQYF.

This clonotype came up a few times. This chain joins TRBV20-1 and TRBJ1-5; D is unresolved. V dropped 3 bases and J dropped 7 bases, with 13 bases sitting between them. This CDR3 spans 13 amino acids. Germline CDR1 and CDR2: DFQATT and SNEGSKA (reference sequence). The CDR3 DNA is TGCAGTGCTAGTCTTCAGAAAGACCAGCCCCAGCATTTT. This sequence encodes CSASLQKDQPQHF.